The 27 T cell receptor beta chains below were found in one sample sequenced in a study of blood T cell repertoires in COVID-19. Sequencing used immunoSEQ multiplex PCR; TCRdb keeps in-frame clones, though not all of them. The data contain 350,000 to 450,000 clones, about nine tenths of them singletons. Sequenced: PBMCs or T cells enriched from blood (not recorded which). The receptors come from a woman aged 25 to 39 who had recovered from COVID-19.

In nucleotides, the CDR3 is TGTGCCAGCAGTTCCAGGGGGCTGCACTATGGCTACACCTTC. Its translation is CASSSRGLHYGYTF. The chain employs TRBV6-5 and TRBJ1-2; 8 nucleotides align to TRBD1. The CDR3 has 14 residues. The V gene end was trimmed by 4 bases and the J gene end by 3 bases; junction bases not matched to a gene: 4. CDR1 is MNHEY, CDR2 SVGAGI, per germline.

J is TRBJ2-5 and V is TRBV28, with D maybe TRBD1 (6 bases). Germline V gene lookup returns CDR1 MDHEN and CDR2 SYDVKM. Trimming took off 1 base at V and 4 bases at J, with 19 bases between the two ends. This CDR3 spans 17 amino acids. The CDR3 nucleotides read TGTGCCAGCAGTTTATTTAAAGGCTGGACAGCGACAGAGACCCAGTACTTC. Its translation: CASSLFKGWTATETQYF.

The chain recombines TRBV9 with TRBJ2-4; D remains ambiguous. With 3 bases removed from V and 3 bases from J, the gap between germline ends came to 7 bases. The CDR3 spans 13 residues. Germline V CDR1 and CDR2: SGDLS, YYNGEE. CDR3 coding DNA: TGTGCCAGCAGCGGCGCCGACAAAAACATTCAGTACTTC. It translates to CASSGADKNIQYF.

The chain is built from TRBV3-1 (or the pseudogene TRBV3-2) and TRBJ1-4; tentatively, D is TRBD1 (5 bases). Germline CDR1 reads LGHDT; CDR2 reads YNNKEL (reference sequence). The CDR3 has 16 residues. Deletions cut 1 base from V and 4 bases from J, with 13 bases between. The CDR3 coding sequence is TGTGCCAGCAGCCAAGTAGGCCAGGGACTTAATGAAAAACTGTTTTTT. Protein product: CASSQVGQGLNEKLFF.

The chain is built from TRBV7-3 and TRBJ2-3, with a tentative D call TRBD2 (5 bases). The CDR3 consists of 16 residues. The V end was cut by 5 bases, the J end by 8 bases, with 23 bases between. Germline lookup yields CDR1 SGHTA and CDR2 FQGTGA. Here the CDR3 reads CASSPGVANSQRTQYF. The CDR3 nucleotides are TGTGCCAGCAGCCCCGGGGTAGCGAATTCTCAGCGTACGCAGTATTTT. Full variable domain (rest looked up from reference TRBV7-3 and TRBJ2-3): GAGVSQTPSNKVTEKGKYVELRCDPISGHTALYWYRQSLGQGPEFLIYFQGTGAADDSGLPNDRFFAVRPEGSVSTLKIQRTERGDSAVYLCASSPGVANSQRTQYFGPGTRLTVL.

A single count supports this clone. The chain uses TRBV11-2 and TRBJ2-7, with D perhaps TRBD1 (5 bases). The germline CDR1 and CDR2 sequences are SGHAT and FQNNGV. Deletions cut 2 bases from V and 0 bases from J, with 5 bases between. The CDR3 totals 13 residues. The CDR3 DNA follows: TGTGCCAGCAGCTTAAGGGGCTCCTACGAGCAGTACTTC. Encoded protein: CASSLRGSYEQYF. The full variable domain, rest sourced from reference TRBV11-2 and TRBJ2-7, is EAGVAQSPRYKIIEKRQSVAFWCNPISGHATLYWYQQILGQGPKLLIQFQNNGVVDDSQLPKDRFSAERLKGVDSTLKIQPAKLEDSAVYLCASSLRGSYEQYFGPGTRLTVT.

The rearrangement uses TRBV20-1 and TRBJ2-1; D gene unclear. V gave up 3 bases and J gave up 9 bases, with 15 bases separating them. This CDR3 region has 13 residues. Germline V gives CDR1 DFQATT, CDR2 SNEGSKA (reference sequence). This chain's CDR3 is CSASQSLQVEQFF. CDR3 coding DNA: TGCAGTGCTAGTCAGTCGCTTCAGGTTGAGCAGTTCTTC.

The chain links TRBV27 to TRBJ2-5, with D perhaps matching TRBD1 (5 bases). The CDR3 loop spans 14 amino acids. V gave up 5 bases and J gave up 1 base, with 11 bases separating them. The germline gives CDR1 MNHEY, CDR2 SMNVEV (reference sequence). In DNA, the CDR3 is TGTGCCAGCAGTATGCAGGGTACCCAAGAGACCCAGTACTTC. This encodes CASSMQGTQETQYF.

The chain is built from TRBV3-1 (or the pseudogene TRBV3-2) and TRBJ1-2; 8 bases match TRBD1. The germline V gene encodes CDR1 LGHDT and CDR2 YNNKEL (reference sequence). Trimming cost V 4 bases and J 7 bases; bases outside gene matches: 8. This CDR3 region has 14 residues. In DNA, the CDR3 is TGTGCCAGCAGCCTCGGACAGGGTAGTAGTGGCTACACCTTC. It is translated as CASSLGQGSSGYTF.

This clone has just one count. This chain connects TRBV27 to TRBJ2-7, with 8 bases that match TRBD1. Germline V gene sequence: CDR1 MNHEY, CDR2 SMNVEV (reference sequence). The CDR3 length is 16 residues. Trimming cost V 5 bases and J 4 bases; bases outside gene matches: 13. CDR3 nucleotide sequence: TGTGCCAGCAGTCTATTTGCAGGGGGCGCGGGTTACGAGCAGTACTTC. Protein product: CASSLFAGGAGYEQYF.

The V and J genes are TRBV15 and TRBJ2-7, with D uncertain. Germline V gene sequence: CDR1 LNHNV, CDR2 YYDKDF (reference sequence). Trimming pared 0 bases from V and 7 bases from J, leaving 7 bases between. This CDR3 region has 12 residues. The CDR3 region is CATSRDRIEQYF. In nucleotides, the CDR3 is TGTGCCACCAGCAGAGACAGGATAGAGCAGTACTTC. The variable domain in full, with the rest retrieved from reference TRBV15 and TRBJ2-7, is DAMVIQNPRYQVTQFGKPVTLSCSQTLNHNVMYWYQQKSSQAPKLLFHYYDKDFNNEADTPDNFQSRRPNTSFCFLDIRSPGLGDTAMYLCATSRDRIEQYFGPGTRLTVT.

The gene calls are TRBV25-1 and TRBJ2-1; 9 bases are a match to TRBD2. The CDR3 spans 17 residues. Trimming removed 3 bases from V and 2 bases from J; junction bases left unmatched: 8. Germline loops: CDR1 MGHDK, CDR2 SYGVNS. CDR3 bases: TGTGCCAGCAGTGACCCCGATCCTAGCGGGACCTACAATGAGCAGTTCTTC. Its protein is CASSDPDPSGTYNEQFF.

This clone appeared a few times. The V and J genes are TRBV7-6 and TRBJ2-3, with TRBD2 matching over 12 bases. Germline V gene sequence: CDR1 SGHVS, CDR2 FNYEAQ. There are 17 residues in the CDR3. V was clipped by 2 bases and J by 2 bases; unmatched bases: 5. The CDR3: CASSLQLAGGLTDTQYF. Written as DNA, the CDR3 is TGTGCCAGCAGCTTACAACTAGCGGGGGGCCTCACAGATACGCAGTATTTT.

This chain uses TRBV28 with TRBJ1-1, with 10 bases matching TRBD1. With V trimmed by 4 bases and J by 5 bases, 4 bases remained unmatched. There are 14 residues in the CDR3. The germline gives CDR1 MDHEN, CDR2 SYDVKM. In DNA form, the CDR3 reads TGTGCCAGCAGTTCGACAGGGGGCCGAACTGAAGCTTTCTTT. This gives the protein CASSSTGGRTEAFF.

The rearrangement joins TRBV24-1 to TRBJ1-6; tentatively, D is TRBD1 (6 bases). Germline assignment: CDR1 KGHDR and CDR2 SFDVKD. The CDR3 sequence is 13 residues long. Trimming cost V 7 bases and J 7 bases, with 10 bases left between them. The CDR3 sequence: CATRRTENSPLHF. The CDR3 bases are TGTGCCACCAGACGGACAGAGAATTCACCCCTCCACTTT.

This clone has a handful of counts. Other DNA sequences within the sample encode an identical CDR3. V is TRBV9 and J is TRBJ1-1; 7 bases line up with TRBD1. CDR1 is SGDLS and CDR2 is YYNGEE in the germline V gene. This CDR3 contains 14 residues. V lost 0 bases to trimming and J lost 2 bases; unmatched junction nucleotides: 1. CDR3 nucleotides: TGTGCCAGCAGCGTAGGACAGGGAAACACTGAAGCTTTCTTT. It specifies CASSVGQGNTEAFF.

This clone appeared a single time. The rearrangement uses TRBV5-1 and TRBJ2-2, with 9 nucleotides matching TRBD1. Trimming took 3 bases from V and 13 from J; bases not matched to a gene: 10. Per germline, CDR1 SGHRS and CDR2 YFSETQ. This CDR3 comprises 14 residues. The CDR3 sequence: CASSSGTGNVRLFF. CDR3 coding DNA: TGCGCCAGCAGCTCCGGGACAGGGAATGTAAGGCTGTTTTTT.

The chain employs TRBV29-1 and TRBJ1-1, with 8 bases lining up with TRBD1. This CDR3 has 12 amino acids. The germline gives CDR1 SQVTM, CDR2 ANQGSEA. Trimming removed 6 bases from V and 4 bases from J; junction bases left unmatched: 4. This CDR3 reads CSVGTGITEAFF. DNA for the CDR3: TGCAGCGTGGGGACAGGAATCACTGAAGCTTTCTTT.

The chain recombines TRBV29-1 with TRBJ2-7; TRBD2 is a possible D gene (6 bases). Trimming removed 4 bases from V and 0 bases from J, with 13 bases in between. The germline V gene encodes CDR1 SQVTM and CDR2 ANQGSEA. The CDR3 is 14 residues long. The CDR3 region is CSVVGRLSSYEQYF. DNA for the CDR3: TGCAGCGTTGTGGGGAGGCTTAGCTCCTACGAGCAGTACTTC.

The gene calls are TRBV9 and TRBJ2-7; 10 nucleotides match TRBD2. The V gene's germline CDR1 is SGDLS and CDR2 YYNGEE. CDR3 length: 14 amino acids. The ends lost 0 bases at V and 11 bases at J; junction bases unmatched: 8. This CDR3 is CASSVGASGGPEYF. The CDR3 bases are TGTGCCAGCAGCGTAGGCGCTAGCGGGGGCCCGGAGTACTTC.

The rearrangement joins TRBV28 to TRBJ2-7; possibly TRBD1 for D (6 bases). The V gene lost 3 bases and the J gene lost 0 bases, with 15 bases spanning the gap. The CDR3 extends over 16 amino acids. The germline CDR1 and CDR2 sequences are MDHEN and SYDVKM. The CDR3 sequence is CASSFLGAGYSYEQYF. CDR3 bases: TGTGCCAGCAGTTTTCTGGGGGCAGGGTACTCCTACGAGCAGTACTTC.

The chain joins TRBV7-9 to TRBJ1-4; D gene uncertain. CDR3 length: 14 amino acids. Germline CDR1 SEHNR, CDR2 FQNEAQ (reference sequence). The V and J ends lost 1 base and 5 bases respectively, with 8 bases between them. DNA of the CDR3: TGTGCCAGCAGCTTAGAGGGAGGCAATGAAAAACTGTTTTTT. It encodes CASSLEGGNEKLFF. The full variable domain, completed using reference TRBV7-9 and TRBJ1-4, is DTGVSQNPRHKITKRGQNVTFRCDPISEHNRLYWYRQTLGQGPEFLTYFQNEAQLEKSRLLSDRFSAERPKGSFSTLEIQRTEQGDSAMYLCASSLEGGNEKLFFGSGTQLSVL.

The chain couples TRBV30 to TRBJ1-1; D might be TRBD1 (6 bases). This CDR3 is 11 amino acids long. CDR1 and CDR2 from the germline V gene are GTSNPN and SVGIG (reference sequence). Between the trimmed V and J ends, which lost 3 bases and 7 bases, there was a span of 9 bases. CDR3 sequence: CAWRADSEAFF. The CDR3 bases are TGTGCCTGGAGGGCGGACAGTGAAGCTTTCTTT.

CDR3 bases: TGCAGCGTTGAAGATTTTGCAGGGCCCCCCACCATATATTTT. Protein: CSVEDFAGPPTIYF. The J gene is TRBJ1-3, the V gene TRBV29-1, with D possibly matching TRBD1 (5 bases). Trimming took off 0 bases at V and 9 bases at J, with 15 bases between the two ends. Germline CDR1 and CDR2: SQVTM and ANQGSEA. This CDR3 spans 14 amino acids.

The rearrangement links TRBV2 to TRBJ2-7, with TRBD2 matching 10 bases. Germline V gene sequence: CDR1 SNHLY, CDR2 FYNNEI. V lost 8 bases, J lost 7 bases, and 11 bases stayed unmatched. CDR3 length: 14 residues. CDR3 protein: CASGAIAGGGEQYF. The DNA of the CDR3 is TGTGCCAGCGGGGCGATAGCGGGAGGCGGGGAGCAGTACTTC. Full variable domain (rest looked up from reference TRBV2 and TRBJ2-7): EPEVTQTPSHQVTQMGQEVILRCVPISNHLYFYWYRQILGQKVEFLVSFYNNEISEKSEIFDDQFSVERPDGSNFTLKIRSTKLEDSAMYFCASGAIAGGGEQYFGPGTRLTVT.

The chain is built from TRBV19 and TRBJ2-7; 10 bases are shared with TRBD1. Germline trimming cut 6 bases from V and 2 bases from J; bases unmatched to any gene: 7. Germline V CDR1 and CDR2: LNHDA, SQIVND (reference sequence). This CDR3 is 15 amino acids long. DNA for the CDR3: TGTGCCAGTAGCTGGTCTGGGACAGGGGCCTACGAGCAGTACTTC. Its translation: CASSWSGTGAYEQYF.

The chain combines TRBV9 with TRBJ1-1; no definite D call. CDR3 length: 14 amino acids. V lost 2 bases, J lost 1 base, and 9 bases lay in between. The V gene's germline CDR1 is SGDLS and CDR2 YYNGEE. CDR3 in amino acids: CASSVRPGNTEAFF. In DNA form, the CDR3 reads TGTGCCAGCAGCGTCCGCCCGGGGAACACTGAAGCTTTCTTT.